This T cell receptor beta chain was observed in a study of cytomegalovirus exposure and HLA in healthy donors. Study-wide findings and caveats: It was found in a later analysis that first-cohort TCR clusters tended to co-occur in the 90 to 150 validation repertoires.

The assay was immunoSEQ multiplex PCR, and TCRdb's table has in-frame clones only and misses some. This sample carries about 110,000 clones, under 97% of them seen once, and the ten largest clones take about 0.7%. CDR1 SGHRS and CDR2 YFSETQ come from the germline V gene. The CDR3 is 16 residues long. V lost 2 bases and J lost 1; bases outside the gene matches: 8. As regards this clone: The antigen is unknown.

V is TRBV5-1 and J is TRBJ2-5, with 7 positions matching TRBD2. The sequence derives from a woman younger than 30 in good health and CMV-seronegative. The sequencing input was PBMCs. CDR3 nucleotide sequence: TGCGCCAGCAGCTTCCTGACTAGCTCCCCCCAAGAGACCCAGTACTTC. It translates to CASSFLTSSPQETQYF.